A selection of T cell receptor beta chains follows, all from one sample in a study of vaccination effects on CD4 cells after COVID-19. These receptors' targets are unknown. Measured with immunoSEQ multiplex PCR; TCRdb has only the in-frame clones, and not every one. Found here are some 69,000 clones, roughly 79% of them singletons; the top ten hold roughly 2.9%. Material: CD4+ T cells from PBMCs cultured with HCoV-NL63 spike peptides, obtained before COVID-19 vaccination. These receptors came from a human donor who received a COVID-19 vaccine. The CDR3 runs from the conserved cysteine through the conserved F or W. Fields, in order: V gene, D gene, clone size, J gene, CDR3 DNA, CDR3 protein. A D gene is named only where the DNA matches it firmly. Clone size, where shown, is once, few, many, or a class for clones that have expanded.

v_gene: TRBV27
d_gene: -
abundance: -
j_gene: TRBJ2-3
CDR3nt: TGTGCCAGCAGTTTGGCAGCTAACACAGATACGCAGTATTTT
CDR3aa: CASSLAANTDTQYF

v_gene: TRBV9
d_gene: -
abundance: once
j_gene: TRBJ2-5
CDR3nt: TGTGCCAGCAGCGTAGCTTCCGGCGAGACCCAGTACTTC
CDR3aa: CASSVASGETQYF

v_gene: TRBV6-2/TRBV6-3
d_gene: TRBD2
abundance: -
j_gene: TRBJ2-1
CDR3nt: TGTGCCAGCAGTCCCCATTCTAGCGGGGCTCTTTACAATGAGCAGTTCTTC
CDR3aa: CASSPHSSGALYNEQFF

v_gene: TRBV5-8
d_gene: TRBD2
abundance: -
j_gene: TRBJ2-3
CDR3nt: TGTGCCAGCCCAGGGACTATCCTATCGACTAAGACAGATACGCAGTATTTT
CDR3aa: CASPGTILSTKTDTQYF

v_gene: TRBV29-1
d_gene: TRBD1
abundance: -
j_gene: TRBJ2-5
CDR3nt: TGCAGCGTTGTCGGGGGGACAGGGGGAGAGACCCAGTACTTC
CDR3aa: CSVVGGTGGETQYF

v_gene: TRBV12-3/TRBV12-4
d_gene: TRBD2
abundance: -
j_gene: TRBJ2-3
CDR3nt: TGTGCCAGCAAGGGAGGGACAGATACGCAGTATTTT
CDR3aa: CASKGGTDTQYF

v_gene: TRBV10-3
d_gene: TRBD2
abundance: -
j_gene: TRBJ2-1
CDR3nt: TGTGCCATCAGCCAATCCCTAGCGGGGGGCTATGAGCAGTTCTTC
CDR3aa: CAISQSLAGGYEQFF

v_gene: TRBV19
d_gene: TRBD1
abundance: -
j_gene: TRBJ2-6
CDR3nt: TGTGCCAGTAGTATACGGGGACAGGGGGCGAGCTCTGGGGCCAACGTCCTGACTTTC
CDR3aa: CASSIRGQGASSGANVLTF

v_gene: TRBV7-6
d_gene: TRBD2
abundance: -
j_gene: TRBJ2-1
CDR3nt: TGTGCCAGCAGCCGTACCGGGACTAGCGGGGGGATTGAGCAGTTCTTC
CDR3aa: CASSRTGTSGGIEQFF

v_gene: TRBV19
d_gene: -
abundance: -
j_gene: TRBJ1-1
CDR3nt: TGTGCCAGTATCAGGGACAACATGAACACTGAAGCTTTCTTT
CDR3aa: CASIRDNMNTEAFF

v_gene: TRBV5-1
d_gene: TRBD1
abundance: -
j_gene: TRBJ2-5
CDR3nt: TGCGCCAGCAGCTCACGGGACAGCTCGTACCAAGAGACCCAGTACTTC
CDR3aa: CASSSRDSSYQETQYF

v_gene: TRBV2
d_gene: -
abundance: -
j_gene: TRBJ1-3
CDR3nt: TGTGCCAGCAGTGACGCGCGGACTGGAAACACCATATATTTT
CDR3aa: CASSDARTGNTIYF

v_gene: TRBV3-1/TRBV3-2
d_gene: -
abundance: few
j_gene: TRBJ2-1
CDR3nt: TGTGCCAGCAGCCAAGTTTCAAATGAGCAGTTCTTC
CDR3aa: CASSQVSNEQFF

v_gene: TRBV12-3/TRBV12-4
d_gene: -
abundance: few
j_gene: TRBJ1-5
CDR3nt: TGTGCCAGCACCATACGCCGAAATCAGCCCCAGCATTTT
CDR3aa: CASTIRRNQPQHF

v_gene: TRBV6-5
d_gene: -
abundance: -
j_gene: TRBJ1-2
CDR3nt: TGTGCCAGCAGTTACTCTCCTTCAGGATCAAGCTATGGCTACACCTTC
CDR3aa: CASSYSPSGSSYGYTF

v_gene: TRBV19
d_gene: -
abundance: -
j_gene: TRBJ1-1
CDR3nt: TGTGCCAGTACTTATGGATGGGGCACTGAAGCTTTCTTT
CDR3aa: CASTYGWGTEAFF

v_gene: TRBV19
d_gene: -
abundance: few
j_gene: TRBJ1-6
CDR3nt: TGTGCCAGTAGTATAGAAGCCGGGACGGCGAATTCACCCCTCCACTTT
CDR3aa: CASSIEAGTANSPLHF

v_gene: TRBV5-1
d_gene: TRBD1
abundance: -
j_gene: TRBJ2-2
CDR3nt: TGCGCCAGCCGAACCGACAGGGAGAACACCGGGGAGCTGTTTTTT
CDR3aa: CASRTDRENTGELFF

v_gene: TRBV24-1
d_gene: TRBD1
abundance: -
j_gene: TRBJ2-6
CDR3nt: TGTGCCACCAGTGATTCCGGGACAGGGTTTCTCGGGGCCAACGTCCTGACTTTC
CDR3aa: CATSDSGTGFLGANVLTF

v_gene: TRBV5-4
d_gene: TRBD1
abundance: -
j_gene: TRBJ2-1
CDR3nt: TGTGCCAGCAGCTTTACAGGGGGCTCCTACAATGAGCAGTTCTTC
CDR3aa: CASSFTGGSYNEQFF

v_gene: TRBV19
d_gene: TRBD1
abundance: -
j_gene: TRBJ1-6
CDR3nt: TGTGCCAGTAGCGCCGGGACAGGGGTATACTCACCCCTCCACTTT
CDR3aa: CASSAGTGVYSPLHF

v_gene: TRBV27
d_gene: TRBD2
abundance: -
j_gene: TRBJ2-5
CDR3nt: TGTGCCAGCAGTGCGACCGGGACGGCAGTACCGGGACTAGGATTGGGGACCCAGTACTTC
CDR3aa: CASSATGTAVPGLGLGTQYF

v_gene: TRBV6-2/TRBV6-3
d_gene: -
abundance: once
j_gene: TRBJ2-2
CDR3nt: TGTGCCAGCACCCCAGGGGTGGGCACCGGGGAGCTGTTTTTT
CDR3aa: CASTPGVGTGELFF